The 21 T cell receptor beta chains presented below share a single source sample, sequenced in a study of cytomegalovirus exposure and HLA in healthy donors. PCR used 60 Vbeta primers and 13 Jbeta primers. Sequencing used immunoSEQ multiplex PCR; TCRdb keeps in-frame clones, though not all of them. Of around 140,000 clones in the sample, 82% were seen once. Input material: PBMCs. The receptors come from a male donor in good health and CMV-seronegative.

This chain links TRBV4-1 with TRBJ1-5; 10 bases align to TRBD1. The length of the CDR3 is 18 residues. CDR1 is MGHRA and CDR2 is YSYEKL in the germline V gene. V was pared by 0 bases and J by 4 bases, with 9 bases of the junction left unmatched. Here the CDR3 DNA reads TGCGCCAGCAGCCAAGACACCAGGCCGGACAGGGGGAATCAGCCCCAGCATTTT. This encodes CASSQDTRPDRGNQPQHF.

The chain employs TRBV19 and TRBJ2-1, with D possibly being TRBD2 (5 bases). CDR1 and CDR2 from the germline V gene are LNHDA and SQIVND (reference sequence). This CDR3 comprises 15 residues. V was trimmed by 4 bases and J by 5 bases, leaving 15 bases between them. This CDR3 is CASSNDGRENNEQFF. The CDR3 DNA is TGTGCCAGTAGTAATGACGGCCGGGAAAACAATGAGCAGTTCTTC.

The V gene is TRBV10-3, the J gene TRBJ2-5; TRBD1 matches at 8 bases. The DNA end is a closer match to TRBJ2-7, so the J assignment may be wrong. The CDR3 spans 15 residues. Germline loops: CDR1 ENHRY, CDR2 SYGVKD. CDR3 protein: CAISAKQGARYEQYF. The DNA of the CDR3 is TGTGCCATCAGCGCAAAGCAGGGGGCAAGGTACGAGCAGTACTTC.

In its sample, this clone was seen a few times. This CDR3 reads CASSLSHQPQHF. In nucleotides, the CDR3 is TGTGCCAGCAGCTTAAGCCATCAGCCCCAGCATTTT. The chain links TRBV7-9 to TRBJ1-5; D ambiguous. The ends were cut back, 2 bases at V and 5 bases at J, with 4 bases in the middle. CDR3 length: 12 amino acids. Germline lookup yields CDR1 SEHNR and CDR2 FQNEAQ (reference sequence).

This clone came up once. The chain employs TRBV5-4 and TRBJ2-7; 12 bases agree with TRBD2. The germline CDR1 and CDR2 sequences are SGHNT and YYREEE (reference sequence). The V gene end was trimmed by 4 bases and the J gene end by 1 base; junction bases not matched to a gene: 3. The length of the CDR3 is 15 residues. For the CDR3, the DNA is TGTGCCAGCAGCGCAACTAGCGGGAGGTCCTACGAGCAGTACTTC. Protein sequence: CASSATSGRSYEQYF.

This clone is a singleton in its sample. The chain employs TRBV30 and TRBJ2-7; 7 bases agree with TRBD2. The CDR3 is 14 amino acids. Trimming took 0 bases from V and 2 from J; bases not matched to a gene: 4. The germline gives CDR1 GTSNPN, CDR2 SVGIG (reference sequence). The CDR3 sequence is CAWSVSTSAYEQYF. Written as DNA, the CDR3 is TGTGCCTGGAGTGTATCAACTAGCGCCTACGAGCAGTACTTC.

This clone has only a few counts. V and J are TRBV11-2 and TRBJ1-4, with D possibly being TRBD1 (6 bases). The CDR3 sequence is 16 residues long. V was pared by 3 bases and J by 7 bases, with 18 bases between. Germline loops: CDR1 SGHAT, CDR2 FQNNGV. DNA of the CDR3: TGTGCCAGCAGCTTGACTCCAGGGGCAGGGCGTGAAAAACTGTTTTTT. This encodes CASSLTPGAGREKLFF.

The chain recombines TRBV11-2 with TRBJ2-7; D may be TRBD1 (6 bases). V lost 0 bases to trimming and J lost 3 bases, with 9 bases between them. Germline-derived CDR1 and CDR2 are SGHAT and FQNNGV. CDR3 length: 14 residues. The CDR3 DNA follows: TGTGCCAGCAGCTTAGAACAGGGCGTCTACGAGCAGTACTTC. As protein: CASSLEQGVYEQYF.

V usage is TRBV19 and J usage is TRBJ1-3; D may be TRBD1 (6 bases). Trimming shortened V by 7 bases and J by 0 bases, and 13 bases separated the two germline ends. CDR1 and CDR2 (germline): LNHDA, SQIVND (reference sequence). The length of the CDR3 is 15 residues. The CDR3 protein is CASTPMDSSGNTIYF. The DNA for the CDR3 is TGTGCCAGTACCCCTATGGACAGCTCTGGAAACACCATATATTTT.

The J gene is TRBJ2-5, the V gene TRBV9; D gene uncertain. The CDR3 consists of 16 residues. Germline V CDR1 and CDR2: SGDLS, YYNGEE. V shed 4 bases and J shed 1 base, with 17 bases lying between them. As DNA, the CDR3 is TGTGCCAGCAGCCCGCACCTCGACTCCATCCAAGAGACCCAGTACTTC. Translation: CASSPHLDSIQETQYF.

The genes are TRBV29-1 and TRBJ2-7, with a possible D match to TRBD2 (5 bases). This CDR3 contains 14 residues. The germline V and J ends were trimmed by 7 bases and 0 bases, with 16 bases remaining between them. Per the germline V gene, CDR1 is SQVTM and CDR2 is ANQGSEA. The CDR3: CSALPEGNSYEQYF. The CDR3 nucleotides are TGCAGCGCCCTCCCCGAGGGCAACTCCTACGAGCAGTACTTC.

This clone was seen just once. The rearrangement uses TRBV7-2 and TRBJ2-5; D is perhaps TRBD2 (5 bases). The germline V gene encodes CDR1 SGHTA and CDR2 FQGNSA. The CDR3 has 14 amino acids. Trimming stripped 1 base from V and 5 bases from J, with 11 bases between. The CDR3 region is CASSLGLAKETQYF. The CDR3 DNA follows: TGTGCCAGCAGCTTAGGGCTAGCAAAGGAGACCCAGTACTTC. The full variable domain, rest sourced from reference TRBV7-2 and TRBJ2-5, is GAGVSQSPSNKVTEKGKDVELRCDPISGHTALYWYRQSLGQGLEFLIYFQGNSAPDKSGLPSDRFSAERTGGSVSTLTIQRTQQEDSAVYLCASSLGLAKETQYFGPGTRLLVL.

The V gene is TRBV10-2, the J gene TRBJ1-1; D is unclear. Trimming removed 7 bases from V and 1 base from J, with 13 bases in between. The CDR3 has 14 amino acids. Germline CDR1 and CDR2: WSHSY and SAAADI. CDR3 residues: CASKAGLPNTEAFF. In DNA form, the CDR3 reads TGCGCCAGCAAAGCAGGATTACCGAACACTGAAGCTTTCTTT.

The chain links TRBV6-5 to TRBJ1-1, with unresolved D. Trimming removed 5 bases at V and 5 bases at J, with 9 bases between. Germline loops: CDR1 MNHEY, CDR2 SVGAGI. The CDR3 runs 12 residues. The CDR3 DNA reads TGTGCCAGCAGTGCAGGAGGGACTGAAGCTTTCTTT. Residues: CASSAGGTEAFF.

The chain joins TRBV7-9 to TRBJ2-7; TRBD1 is a possible D gene (5 bases). CDR3 length: 16 residues. Germline V gives CDR1 SEHNR, CDR2 FQNEAQ (reference sequence). Between the trimmed V and J ends, which lost 1 base and 4 bases, there was a span of 17 bases. This CDR3 reads CASSLEETVRNYEQYF. Here the CDR3 DNA reads TGTGCCAGCAGCTTAGAGGAGACAGTTAGGAATTACGAGCAGTACTTC.

Here the CDR3 DNA reads TGTGCCAGCAGCCAACCGACAGGGTTCGGCGAGCAGTACTTC. Its translation: CASSQPTGFGEQYF. V gene TRBV14 combines with J gene TRBJ2-7; TRBD1 agrees at 7 bases. The length of the CDR3 is 14 residues. J was trimmed by 6 bases and V by 2 bases; bases with no gene match: 7. The V gene's germline CDR1 is SGHDN and CDR2 FVKESK.

The J gene is TRBJ2-3, the V gene TRBV27; 9 bases align to TRBD2. V lost 2 bases, J lost 5 bases, and 5 bases stayed unmatched. This CDR3 region has 15 residues. Per germline, CDR1 MNHEY and CDR2 SMNVEV (reference sequence). CDR3 amino acids: CASSLISGSQDTQYF. The CDR3 nucleotides read TGTGCCAGCAGTTTAATTAGCGGGAGTCAAGATACGCAGTATTTT.

The chain carries TRBV2 and TRBJ1-3; no reliable D call. Trimming pared 2 bases from V and 0 bases from J, leaving 11 bases between. Germline CDR1 is SNHLY and CDR2 is FYNNEI. This CDR3 contains 16 residues. CDR3 in amino acids: CASSENSPISGNTIYF. CDR3 in DNA: TGTGCCAGCAGTGAAAACAGCCCAATCTCTGGAAACACCATATATTTT.

The genes are TRBV30 and TRBJ2-1; TRBD2 agrees at 10 bases. There are 14 residues in the CDR3. Trimming removed 4 bases from V and 5 bases from J; junction bases left unmatched: 5. The germline V gene has CDR1 GTSNPN and CDR2 SVGIG (reference sequence). Here the CDR3 DNA reads TGTGCCTGGACTAGCGGGAGTAGCGACAATGAGCAGTTCTTC. Translating gives CAWTSGSSDNEQFF.

This clone showed up just a few times. The chain's CDR3 is CASSLGLDFYGYTF. The CDR3 DNA follows: TGTGCCAGCAGTTTAGGCCTCGACTTCTATGGCTACACCTTC. The rearrangement uses TRBV28 and TRBJ1-2; the D is unclear. The germline CDR1 and CDR2 sequences are MDHEN and SYDVKM. V dropped 2 bases and J dropped 4 bases, with 11 bases sitting between them. The CDR3 spans 14 residues.

Here the CDR3 DNA reads TGCGCCAGCAGTAACAGGGTAGATACGCAGTATTTT. This encodes CASSNRVDTQYF. The rearrangement links TRBV10-1 to TRBJ2-3; possibly TRBD1 for D (6 bases). V lost 5 bases to trimming and J lost 5 bases, with 8 bases between them. Germline V CDR1 and CDR2: WNHNN, SYGVQD (reference sequence). The CDR3 has 12 amino acids.